This T cell receptor beta chain was identified during a study of cytomegalovirus exposure and HLA in healthy donors. The V gene's germline CDR1 is LGHNA and CDR2 YSLEER. With V trimmed by 0 bases and J by 2 bases, 7 bases remained unmatched. This CDR3 comprises 17 residues. This clone showed up just once. The antigen is not known. The PCR had 60 Vbeta and 13 Jbeta primers. Sequencing used immunoSEQ multiplex PCR; TCRdb keeps in-frame clones, though not all of them. The sample lists over 150,000 clones, approximately 84% occurring once. Study outcomes and limitations: In vitro assays verified that a few CMV-associated chains recognized CMV antigens specifically. According to the study, around 160 TCR beta chains were cytomegalovirus-associated.

The chain recombines TRBV4-3 with TRBJ2-1; 7 nucleotides line up with TRBD2. This receptor was taken from a young man in good health and CMV-seronegative. Sequenced material: PBMCs. CDR3 protein: CASSQDISGMAYNEQFF. In nucleotides, the CDR3 is TGCGCCAGCAGCCAAGATATAAGCGGGATGGCCTACAATGAGCAGTTCTTC.